These 20 T cell receptor beta chains came from one sample sequenced in a study of OX40 agonist ivuxolimab in advanced cancers. Measured with immunoSEQ multiplex PCR; TCRdb has only the in-frame clones, and not every one. The sample holds around 63,000 clones, over 75% seen once. The source was CD4+ or CD8+ T cells sorted from blood, collected in a trial of the OX40 agonist ivuxolimab. Receptors were obtained from an adult with an advanced solid tumor such as melanoma, head and neck, liver or kidney cancer.

The rearrangement joins TRBV6-1 to TRBJ1-1, with D possibly TRBD1 on 5 matching bases. V lost 6 bases and J lost 2, with 13 bases in between. Germline CDR1 is MNHNS and CDR2 is SASEGT. The CDR3 has 14 residues. The DNA of the CDR3 is TGTGCCAGCAGCCGGGGCCTCAGCAACACTGAAGCTTTCTTT. It yields the protein CASSRGLSNTEAFF.

The V call is TRBV2, the J call TRBJ2-7; D remains unclear. The V end lost 7 bases, the J end lost 6 bases, and 1 base lay between the germline ends. The length of the CDR3 is 8 residues. The germline CDR1 and CDR2 sequences are SNHLY and FYNNEI. CDR3 in amino acids: CASTEQYF. In DNA form, the CDR3 reads TGTGCCAGCACCGAGCAGTACTTC.

V gene TRBV7-3 combines with J gene TRBJ2-2, with D possibly matching TRBD1 (6 bases). The CDR3 has 18 amino acids. Germline V gives CDR1 SGHTA, CDR2 FQGTGA. Trimming stripped 0 bases from V and 2 bases from J, with 16 bases between. The CDR3 region is CASSLTGPGTPNTGELFF. As DNA, the CDR3 is TGTGCCAGCAGCTTAACCGGACCCGGGACACCCAACACCGGGGAGCTGTTTTTT.

There are a few counts of this clone. The V call is TRBV7-9, the J call TRBJ1-1; D gene unclear. Germline assignment: CDR1 SEHNR and CDR2 FQNEAQ (reference sequence). This CDR3 is 12 amino acids long. V lost 4 bases to trimming and J lost 5 bases, with 8 bases between them. CDR3 amino acids: CASSSESTEAFF. CDR3 in DNA: TGTGCCAGCAGCTCCGAGTCTACTGAAGCTTTCTTT.

CDR3 protein: CARSLGHPNTEAFF. CDR3 DNA: TGTGCCAGAAGCTTGGGACACCCGAACACTGAAGCTTTCTTT. This sequence joins TRBV5-3 and TRBJ1-1; D not certain. TRBV5-3 is filed as an ORF, its function uncertain. Trimming took 0 bases from V and 1 from J, leaving 7 bases between them. This CDR3 contains 14 residues.

The V gene is TRBV7-2, the J gene TRBJ1-2, with 9 positions matching TRBD1. The CDR3 covers 14 residues. Germline loops: CDR1 SGHTA, CDR2 FQGNSA. After removal of 4 bases from V and 4 bases from J, the junction contained 4 bases not matched to a gene. The CDR3 protein is CASSYLGQGYGYTF. The DNA of the CDR3 is TGTGCCAGCAGCTATTTGGGACAGGGCTATGGCTACACCTTC. Full variable domain (remainder filled in from reference TRBV7-2 and TRBJ1-2): GAGVSQSPSNKVTEKGKDVELRCDPISGHTALYWYRQSLGQGLEFLIYFQGNSAPDKSGLPSDRFSAERTGGSVSTLTIQRTQQEDSAVYLCASSYLGQGYGYTFGSGTRLTVV.

This clone came up a few times. This chain joins TRBV4-1 and TRBJ2-3; D might be TRBD2 (7 bases). This CDR3 has 17 residues. The germline CDR1 and CDR2 sequences are MGHRA and YSYEKL. V was cut by 4 bases and J by 2 bases, with 19 bases left in between. The CDR3 sequence: CASSLGDYTGLTDTQYF. The CDR3, as DNA: TGCGCCAGCAGCCTGGGGGACTATACAGGGCTCACAGATACGCAGTATTTT.

This chain uses TRBV9 with TRBJ1-4; TRBD1 might be the D (6 bases). The V end lost 0 bases, the J end lost 5 bases, and 14 bases lay between the germline ends. The CDR3 length is 16 residues. Germline-derived CDR1 and CDR2 are SGDLS and YYNGEE. The CDR3 DNA sequence: TGTGCCAGCAGCGTAGAGGATGGGGGCAGAAATGAAAAACTGTTTTTT. Amino acids: CASSVEDGGRNEKLFF.

The chain carries TRBV19 and TRBJ2-1; 9 bases fit TRBD2. The germline CDR1 and CDR2 sequences are LNHDA and SQIVND (reference sequence). The CDR3 sequence is 14 residues long. V gave up 7 bases and J gave up 7 bases; unmatched junction bases: 8. The CDR3, as DNA: TGTGCCAGTACGCTAGCGGGAAGGGGAAATGAGCAGTTCTTC. Translation: CASTLAGRGNEQFF.

The V gene is TRBV20-1, the J gene TRBJ1-1, with 8 positions matching TRBD1. V dropped 6 bases and J dropped 4; count of bases not matched to a gene: 1. CDR1 and CDR2 from the germline V gene are DFQATT and SNEGSKA (reference sequence). The CDR3 sequence is 11 residues long. CDR3 region: CSAGTGTEAFF. The CDR3 DNA sequence: TGCAGTGCGGGGACAGGCACTGAAGCTTTCTTT.

This clone was picked up a small number of times. This chain connects TRBV27 to TRBJ2-1; no reliable D call. Germline assignment: CDR1 MNHEY and CDR2 SMNVEV (reference sequence). The CDR3 totals 14 residues. Trimming removed 5 bases from V and 10 bases from J, with 18 bases in between. The CDR3 here is CASSGSYPLGEQFF. As DNA, the CDR3 is TGTGCCAGCAGTGGATCCTACCCCCTGGGGGAGCAGTTCTTC.

This chain's CDR3 is CASSYGTSGIGGELFF. In nucleotides, the CDR3 is TGTGCCAGCAGTTATGGGACTAGCGGGATTGGCGGGGAGCTGTTTTTT. The V call is TRBV6-5, the J call TRBJ2-2; the match to TRBD2 covers 13 bases. The CDR3 consists of 16 residues. In germline, CDR1 is MNHEY, CDR2 SVGAGI. V was pared by 3 bases and J by 7 bases, with 5 bases of the junction left unmatched.

The V call is TRBV28, the J call TRBJ1-1; D is perhaps TRBD1 (6 bases). V was shortened by 5 bases and J by 4 bases, with 17 bases between the two germline ends. The CDR3 is 15 residues long. CDR1 and CDR2 from the germline V gene are MDHEN and SYDVKM. This CDR3 reads CASSTPRGASTEAFF. CDR3 nucleotide sequence: TGTGCCAGCAGTACCCCCCGGGGGGCTAGCACTGAAGCTTTCTTT.

The chain uses TRBV5-4 and TRBJ2-5; perhaps TRBD2 as D (5 bases). Looked up from germline, CDR1 is SGHNT and CDR2 is YYREEE (reference sequence). V lost 1 base to trimming and J lost 2 bases, with 15 bases between them. The CDR3 runs 16 residues. The CDR3 DNA sequence: TGTGCCAGCAGCTTGAAAGAGGGTACGGAACAAGAGACCCAGTACTTC. This gives the protein CASSLKEGTEQETQYF.

A remark on this clone: Other DNA sequences in the sample encode the same CDR3. The chain links TRBV7-2 to TRBJ1-5; tentatively, D is TRBD1 (5 bases). Trimming left V 5 bases short and J 6 bases short, with 14 bases between. The germline V gene encodes CDR1 SGHTA and CDR2 FQGNSA. The CDR3 covers 14 residues. This chain's CDR3 is CASSLGGSSQPQHF. CDR3 bases: TGTGCCAGCAGCCTCGGGGGATCGAGTCAGCCCCAGCATTTT.

CDR3 region: CATSRGQGALGEQYV. The CDR3, as DNA: TGTGCCACCAGCAGAGGGCAGGGGGCGCTTGGCGAGCAGTACGTC. This chain links TRBV15 with TRBJ2-7; 8 bases align to TRBD1. Trimming at V came to 1 base and at J to 6 bases, leaving 8 bases not matched to a gene. Germline V gene sequence: CDR1 LNHNV, CDR2 YYDKDF (reference sequence). This CDR3 region has 15 residues.

The genes are TRBV21-1 and TRBJ1-5. TRBV21-1 is marked as a pseudogene. The CDR3 loop spans 16 amino acids. The CDR3 nucleotides are TGTGCCAGCAGCCCCTCGGGGGGGGGCGGCAATCAGCCCCAGCATTTT. Residues: CASSPSGGGGNQPQHF.

This chain connects TRBV10-2 to TRBJ1-2; a possible D gene is TRBD1 (5 bases). Per the germline V gene, CDR1 is WSHSY and CDR2 is SAAADI. The length of the CDR3 is 14 residues. V lost 2 bases and J lost 4, with 11 bases in between. The CDR3 here is CASSEQGVGYGYTF. The CDR3 nucleotides are TGCGCCAGCAGTGAGCAGGGCGTGGGCTATGGCTACACCTTC.

The gene calls are TRBV10-1 and TRBJ2-2, with unresolved D. Germline V CDR1 and CDR2: WNHNN, SYGVQD (reference sequence). V lost 1 base and J 3 bases, leaving 3 bases between the germline ends. The length of the CDR3 is 13 residues. The CDR3 loop reads CASSEYHTGELFF. Here the CDR3 DNA reads TGCGCCAGCAGTGAGTACCACACCGGGGAGCTGTTTTTT.

The CDR3 DNA is TGTGCCAGCAGCGCCGGACTAGCGGGATACTACGAGCAGTACTTC. Translating gives CASSAGLAGYYEQYF. The J gene is TRBJ2-7, the V gene TRBV5-4; TRBD2 matches 12 bases. Germline CDR1 and CDR2: SGHNT and YYREEE (reference sequence). The length of the CDR3 is 15 residues. V shed 4 bases and J 3 bases; nucleotides not matched to a gene: 5.